The 25 T cell receptor beta chains below all came from one sample that was sequenced in a study of shared clonotypes between healthy human individuals. Sequencing used immunoSEQ multiplex PCR; TCRdb keeps in-frame clones, though not all of them. The repertoire has approximately 110,000 clones, around 71% of them found once; the top ten carry roughly 25%. Sequencing input: memory CD8+ T cells sorted from blood. Noted subset: CD45RO+ cells pooled with CCR7-negative TemRA cells. The receptor set was obtained from a woman aged 25-40 years in good health.

CDR3 in amino acids: CASSSPQGMNTEAFF. The CDR3 nucleotides are TGTGCCAGCAGTTCTCCACAGGGGATGAACACTGAAGCTTTCTTT. The chain joins TRBV28 to TRBJ1-1; 7 bases agree with TRBD1. J was trimmed by 0 bases and V by 4 bases; bases with no gene match: 5. The CDR3 has 15 amino acids. Germline V lookup: CDR1 MDHEN, CDR2 SYDVKM.

The rearrangement links TRBV5-1 to TRBJ1-1; no clear D. There are 15 residues in the CDR3. Germline V gene lookup returns CDR1 SGHRS and CDR2 YFSETQ. V gave up 0 bases and J gave up 1 base, with 10 bases separating them. CDR3 DNA sequence: TGCGCCAGCAGCTTGGCCGGGCCGGAGAACACTGAAGCTTTCTTT. The encoded protein is CASSLAGPENTEAFF.

The table lists this clone with a few counts. The chain combines TRBV5-4 with TRBJ1-2, with 7 nucleotides matching TRBD1. Per germline, CDR1 SGHNT and CDR2 YYREEE (reference sequence). The CDR3 runs 18 residues. The junction had 21 bases not matched to a gene; V was cut back by 4 bases and J by 6 bases. CDR3 region: CASSQELPEPRDRNGYTF. The CDR3 bases are TGTGCCAGCAGCCAAGAATTGCCTGAGCCCCGGGACAGAAATGGCTACACCTTC.

This clone was found once. This rearrangement joins TRBV5-1 to TRBJ2-1, with 9 bases identical to TRBD1. CDR3 length: 13 amino acids. Unmatched junction bases numbered 4, after V lost 2 bases and J lost 10 bases. Germline CDR1 is SGHRS and CDR2 is YFSETQ. Here the CDR3 reads CASSFDRGNEQFF. CDR3 in DNA: TGCGCCAGCAGCTTCGACAGGGGGAACGAGCAGTTCTTC.

V gene TRBV7-9 combines with J gene TRBJ2-4, with D perhaps assigned TRBD1 or TRBD2 (6 bases each). This CDR3 region has 16 residues. Germline loops: CDR1 SEHNR, CDR2 FQNEAQ (reference sequence). V lost 8 bases and J 0 bases, leaving 17 bases between the germline ends. The CDR3 DNA is TGTGCCAGCTCTTCGGGGGACACAAGAGCCAAAAACATTCAGTACTTC. The encoded protein is CASSSGDTRAKNIQYF.

This clone turned up a few times. V is TRBV19 and J is TRBJ1-5; 7 positions agree with TRBD1. Germline trimming cut 2 bases from V and 3 bases from J; bases unmatched to any gene: 7. Germline V gene sequence: CDR1 LNHDA, CDR2 SQIVND (reference sequence). This CDR3 contains 16 residues. The CDR3 DNA sequence: TGTGCCAGTAGTATACCGGCAGGGGGGAACAATCAGCCCCAGCATTTT. As protein: CASSIPAGGNNQPQHF.

The chain combines TRBV7-3 with TRBJ2-7; the D is unclear. Trimming stripped 0 bases from V and 3 bases from J, with 12 bases between. Germline values: CDR1 SGHTA, CDR2 FQGTGA. There are 15 residues in the CDR3. CDR3 nucleotides: TGTGCCAGCAGCTTAACTAGGGCTCCGGACTACGAGCAGTACTTC. It yields the protein CASSLTRAPDYEQYF. Full variable domain (missing parts from reference TRBV7-3 and TRBJ2-7): GAGVSQTPSNKVTEKGKYVELRCDPISGHTALYWYRQSLGQGPEFLIYFQGTGAADDSGLPNDRFFAVRPEGSVSTLKIQRTERGDSAVYLCASSLTRAPDYEQYFGPGTRLTVT.

This chain joins TRBV6-4 and TRBJ2-5, with 9 bases aligning to TRBD2. The DNA end favors TRBJ2-7, so the J call may be wrong. Per germline, CDR1 MRHNA and CDR2 SNTAGT. CDR3 size: 15 residues. The CDR3 loop is CASSDSSGSSYEQYF. The CDR3 bases are TGTGCCAGCAGTGACTCTAGCGGGAGCTCCTACGAGCAGTACTTC.

The J gene is TRBJ2-1, the V gene TRBV5-1, with 9 bases lining up with TRBD2. The CDR3 loop spans 17 amino acids. Per the germline V gene, CDR1 is SGHRS and CDR2 is YFSETQ. V lost 6 bases, J lost 4 bases, and 14 bases stayed unmatched. The CDR3 region has the DNA TGCGCCAGCACCGACCCTATTAGCGGGAGTGTGTACAATGAGCAGTTCTTC. Translated, it gives CASTDPISGSVYNEQFF. Using reference TRBV5-1 and TRBJ2-1 for the parts outside the CDR3, the full variable domain is KAGVTQTPRYLIKTRGQQVTLSCSPISGHRSVSWYQQTPGQGLQFLFEYFSETQRNKGNFPGRFSGRQFSNSRSEMNVSTLELGDSALYLCASTDPISGSVYNEQFFGPGTRLTVL.

There are a few counts of this clone. This chain connects TRBV27 to TRBJ2-5; D gene ambiguous. Germline CDR1 reads MNHEY; CDR2 reads SMNVEV (reference sequence). This CDR3 has 13 amino acids. V was cut by 4 bases and J by 0 bases, with 6 bases left in between. The CDR3, as DNA: TGTGCCAGCAGTTACCACAACCAAGAGACCCAGTACTTC. Translated: CASSYHNQETQYF.

This chain joins TRBV5-4 and TRBJ1-4; perhaps TRBD1 as D (5 bases). The germline V and J ends were trimmed by 7 bases and 8 bases, with 15 bases remaining between them. Germline V gene data show CDR1 as SGHNT and CDR2 as YYREEE (reference sequence). The CDR3 covers 13 residues. Here the CDR3 DNA reads TGTGCCAGCGCGGCCCAAAGGGGAGAAAAACTGTTTTTT. Its translation is CASAAQRGEKLFF.

The chain has TRBV13 and TRBJ1-2; no definite D call. V lost 1 base and J 6 bases, leaving 6 bases between the germline ends. This CDR3 region has 12 residues. Germline CDR1 PRHDT, CDR2 FYEKMQ (reference sequence). In DNA form, the CDR3 reads TGTGCCAGCAGCTTAGTAGGACATGGCTACACCTTC. This sequence encodes CASSLVGHGYTF.

The rearrangement uses TRBV10-3 and TRBJ2-6; D unclear. Germline CDR1 is ENHRY and CDR2 is SYGVKD. The CDR3 has 14 residues. V lost 0 bases and J lost 2, with 2 bases in between. The CDR3 DNA reads as TGTGCCATCAGTGAGTCTACTGGGGCCAACGTCCTGACTTTC. Translating gives CAISESTGANVLTF.

The V gene is TRBV5-1, the J gene TRBJ1-1; no reliable D call. V was shortened by 0 bases and J by 7 bases, with 10 bases between the two germline ends. There are 13 residues in the CDR3. The germline V gene encodes CDR1 SGHRS and CDR2 YFSETQ. CDR3: CASSLAGKGEAFF. CDR3 sequence (DNA): TGCGCCAGCAGCTTGGCCGGGAAGGGTGAAGCTTTCTTT.

The gene calls are TRBV15 and TRBJ1-3; D not certain. Germline V gives CDR1 LNHNV, CDR2 YYDKDF (reference sequence). V dropped 0 bases and J dropped 6 bases, with 0 bases sitting between them. This CDR3 region has 11 residues. CDR3 loop: CATSRENTIYF. CDR3 DNA sequence: TGTGCCACCAGCAGAGAAAACACCATATATTTT.

In its sample, this clone was seen many times. The J gene is TRBJ2-1, the V gene TRBV28; D is possibly TRBD1 (6 bases). Trimming cost V 8 bases and J 8 bases, with 13 bases left between them. This CDR3 contains 12 residues. The germline CDR1 and CDR2 sequences are MDHEN and SYDVKM. The CDR3 sequence is CASGVGGHEQFF. In nucleotides, the CDR3 is TGTGCCAGCGGTGTTGGGGGCCATGAGCAGTTCTTC.

This sequence joins TRBV4-1 and TRBJ2-7, with D perhaps TRBD1 or TRBD2 (5 bases each). Germline V gene sequence: CDR1 MGHRA, CDR2 YSYEKL. This CDR3 spans 16 amino acids. Trimming shortened V by 0 bases and J by 0 bases, and 12 bases separated the two germline ends. The CDR3 DNA sequence: TGCGCCAGCAGCCAAGAATGGGCAGGGAGCTCCTACGAGCAGTACTTC. Its protein is CASSQEWAGSSYEQYF.

About this clone: This may be a read error: a much more frequent sequence differs by one nucleotide. The chain has TRBV5-8 and TRBJ2-7; D remains unclear. Germline V gene sequence: CDR1 SGHTS, CDR2 YDEGEE. V lost 2 bases, J lost 0 bases, and 15 bases lay in between. The CDR3 spans 16 residues. DNA of the CDR3: TGTGCCAGCAGCTTTATGTGGAACGACAACTCCTACGAGCAGTACTTC. This translates into CASSFMWNDNSYEQYF.

This chain joins TRBV9 and TRBJ2-2; 11 bases are a match to TRBD2. The CDR3 sequence is 16 residues long. Germline trimming cut 0 bases from V and 4 bases from J; bases unmatched to any gene: 2. CDR1 is SGDLS and CDR2 is YYNGEE in the germline V gene. The CDR3 reads CASSVASGRITGELFF. The CDR3 region has the DNA TGTGCCAGCAGCGTAGCTAGCGGGAGGATCACCGGGGAGCTGTTTTTT.

The rearrangement uses TRBV5-6 and TRBJ2-5, with D possibly TRBD1 on 5 matching bases. The J call may be in error: the DNA end matches TRBJ2-7 better. Looked up from germline, CDR1 is SGHDT and CDR2 is YYEEEE. This CDR3 is built from 15 residues. The chain's CDR3 is CASSKGLGAPYEQYF. CDR3 coding DNA: TGTGCCAGCAGTAAGGGCCTTGGGGCGCCCTACGAGCAGTACTTC.

This chain connects TRBV11-2 to TRBJ2-3, with TRBD2 as a possible D gene (5 bases). Trimming removed 5 bases from V and 2 bases from J, with 23 bases in between. The CDR3 has 18 amino acids. CDR1 and CDR2 (germline): SGHAT, FQNNGV. Here the CDR3 reads CASSINLAGGRYTDTQYF. In DNA, the CDR3 is TGTGCCAGCAGCATCAACCTAGCAGGAGGCCGTTACACAGATACGCAGTATTTT.

J is TRBJ2-7 and V is TRBV19; 8 nucleotides align to TRBD1. The CDR3 contains 14 residues. Germline CDR1 is LNHDA and CDR2 is SQIVND (reference sequence). Trimming took 6 bases from V and 4 from J; bases not matched to a gene: 8. DNA of the CDR3: TGTGCCAGTAGCGCCGGGACAGGTAAATACGAGCAGTACTTC. It translates to CASSAGTGKYEQYF.

The chain joins TRBV6-4 to TRBJ2-1; possible D gene TRBD2, 5 bases. The germline gives CDR1 MRHNA, CDR2 SNTAGT. Trimming stripped 5 bases from V and 3 bases from J, with 14 bases between. The CDR3 extends over 15 amino acids. The CDR3 nucleotides are TGTGCCAGCAGTTATATCGCGGGCCTCTACAATGAGCAGTTCTTC. Amino acid sequence: CASSYIAGLYNEQFF.

This chain joins TRBV4-1 and TRBJ1-5; D gene ambiguous. The V end lost 1 base, the J end lost 6 bases, and 13 bases lay between the germline ends. The CDR3 sequence is 15 residues long. CDR1 is MGHRA and CDR2 is YSYEKL in the germline V gene. The DNA of the CDR3 is TGCGCCAGCAGCCAAGTAGGGCTTACTGGTCAGCCCCAGCATTTT. Protein product: CASSQVGLTGQPQHF.

The chain recombines TRBV28 with TRBJ2-1; 7 bases agree with TRBD2. V shed 6 bases and J 10 bases; nucleotides not matched to a gene: 27. From germline, CDR1 is MDHEN and CDR2 SYDVKM. The CDR3 is 19 residues long. Written as DNA, the CDR3 is TGTGCCAGCAGGGACGAAACCTGGGCGGGGAGGGATACCTTTCGGGAGCAGTTCTTC. Its protein is CASRDETWAGRDTFREQFF. Filled out from reference TRBV28 and TRBJ2-1, the complete variable domain reads DVKVTQSSRYLVKRTGEKVFLECVQDMDHENMFWYRQDPGLGLRLIYFSYDVKMKEKGDIPEGYSVSREKKERFSLILESASTNQTSMYLCASRDETWAGRDTFREQFFGPGTRLTVL.